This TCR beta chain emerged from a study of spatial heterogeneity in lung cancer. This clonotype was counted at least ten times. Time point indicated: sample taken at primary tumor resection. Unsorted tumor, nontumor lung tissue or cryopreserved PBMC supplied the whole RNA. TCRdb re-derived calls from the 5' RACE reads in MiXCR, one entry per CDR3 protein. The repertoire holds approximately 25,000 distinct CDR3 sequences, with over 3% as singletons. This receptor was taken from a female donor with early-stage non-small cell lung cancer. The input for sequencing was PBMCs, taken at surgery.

DNA of the CDR3: TGCAGTGCTAGAGGACAGGGAGGTCATCTCAACAATGAGCAGTTCTTC. Protein product: CSARGQGGHLNNEQFF. The chain is built from TRBV20-1 and TRBJ2-1; D might be TRBD1 (7 bases). This CDR3 has 16 residues. The V and J ends lost 1 base and 5 bases respectively, with 18 bases between them. Per germline, CDR1 DFQATT and CDR2 SNEGSKA (reference sequence).